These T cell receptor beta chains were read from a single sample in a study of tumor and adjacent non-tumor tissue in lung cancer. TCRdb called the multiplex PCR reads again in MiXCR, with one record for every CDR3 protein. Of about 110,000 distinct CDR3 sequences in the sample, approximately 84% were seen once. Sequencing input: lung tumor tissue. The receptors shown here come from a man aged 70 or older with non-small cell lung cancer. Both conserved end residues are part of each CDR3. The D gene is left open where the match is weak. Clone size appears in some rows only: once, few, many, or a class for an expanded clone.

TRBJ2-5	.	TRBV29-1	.	CSVEVGGEIQYF	TGCAGTGTTGAAGTAGGAGGAGAGATCCAGTACTTC
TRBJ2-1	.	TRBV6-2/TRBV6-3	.	CASSYSRQDTSQFF	TGTGCCAGCAGTTACTCGAGGCAAGATACCTCTCAGTTCTTC
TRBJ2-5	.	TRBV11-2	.	CSSSKTGYQEIQYF	TGTTCCAGCAGCAAGACAGGATACCAAGAGATCCAGTACTTC
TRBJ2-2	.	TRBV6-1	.	CAGRGVGSAGELFF	TGTGCCGGCAGGGGGGTCGGCAGCGCCGGGGAGCTGTTCTTT
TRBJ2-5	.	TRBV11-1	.	CASASGVLETQYF	TGTGCCAGTGCGTCGGGGGTTTTGGAGACCCAGTACTTC
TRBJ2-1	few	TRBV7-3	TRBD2	CASSPAGGPANYNEQFF	TGTGCCAGCTCTCCCGCGGGGGGGCCGGCAAACTACAATGAGCAGTTCTTC
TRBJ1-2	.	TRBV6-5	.	CASSNGVGDGYTF	TGTGCCAGCAGTAACGGGGTTGGGGATGGCTACACCTTC
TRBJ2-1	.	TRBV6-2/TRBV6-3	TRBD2	CVTRPTSDNEQFF	TGTGTCACCAGGCCAACTAGCGACAATGAGCAGTTCTTC
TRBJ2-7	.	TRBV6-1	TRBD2	CARSELAGGPSTAGEHYF	TGTGCCAGAAGTGAACTAGCGGGAGGCCCCTCGACGGCTGGAGAGCATTACTTC
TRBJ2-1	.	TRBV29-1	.	CSAVGRRTNNEQLF	TGTAGCGCTGTGGGGAGGCGCACAAACAATGAGCAGTTGTTC
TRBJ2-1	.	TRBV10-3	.	CAVRSSRINDQFF	TGTGCCGTCAGGTCTAGCCGGATCAATGATCAGTTCTTC
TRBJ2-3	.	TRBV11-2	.	CDSSTRMRGSTDTQYF	TGTGACAGCAGCACCCGCATGCGGGGCTCCACAGATACGCAGTATTTT
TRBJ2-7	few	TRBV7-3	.	CASSFTRGYEQYF	TGTGCCAGCAGCTTCACCAGGGGCTACGAGCAGTACTTC
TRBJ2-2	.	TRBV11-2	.	CASSSSGTYTGELFF	TGTGCCAGCAGTTCAAGCGGAACGTACACCGGGGAGCTGTTCTTT
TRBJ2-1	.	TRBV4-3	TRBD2	CASRHLPGLNNEQFF	TGCGCCAGCCGCCACCTTCCGGGACTAAACAATGAGCAGTTCTTC
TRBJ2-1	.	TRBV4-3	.	CASSQVVNLGDEQFF	TGCGCCAGCAGCCAAGTTGTTAACCTTGGGGATGAGCAGTTCTTC
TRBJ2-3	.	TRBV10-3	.	CAINDTEDKQYF	TGTGCCATCAATGATACTGAAGATAAGCAGTATTTT
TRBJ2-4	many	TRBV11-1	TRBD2	CASSFPGTSGTKNIQYF	TGTGCCAGCAGCTTTCCCGGGACTAGCGGGACCAAAAACATTCAGTACTTC
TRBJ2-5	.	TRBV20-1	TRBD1	CSTRKTGSQETQYF	TGCAGTACTAGAAAGACAGGGTCCCAGGAGACCCAGTACTTC
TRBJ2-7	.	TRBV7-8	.	CASGTSGTAKGYEHYF	TGTGCCAGCGGTACCTCCGGGACGGCGAAGGGGTATGAGCATTACTTC